The text below deals with one TCR beta chain. The antigen remains unidentified. Orbital computed tomography, thyroid ultrasound, serum thyroxine and TRAb, and clinical symptoms together informed the diagnoses. TCR beta CDR3 region amplification was performed from RNA transcripts. HTBI primers were used for first-round RT-PCR of the TCR CDR3. TCRdb analysed the multiplex PCR reads with MiXCR anew, one entry per CDR3 protein. Of roughly 660,000 distinct CDR3 sequences in the sample, 17% were seen once. These data belong to a study of T cells in Graves' hyperthyroidism and ophthalmopathy. CDR1 and CDR2 from the germline V gene are GTSNPN and SVGIG (reference sequence). The CDR3 sequence is 16 residues long. Trimming removed 0 bases from V and 1 base from J; junction bases left unmatched: 5. General study results and limits: The majority of expanded thyroid clonotypes above 0.001 also appeared in blood.

Sequencing used blood. The receptor comes from a man between 45 and 60 years old with Graves' hyperthyroidism. This chain uses TRBV30 with TRBJ2-3; 9 bases are a match to TRBD2. As DNA, the CDR3 is TGTGCCTGGAGTGTACTATTAGCGGGGGGCACAGATACGCAGTATTTT. Translation: CAWSVLLAGGTDTQYF.